This is a list of T cell receptor beta chains from one sample in a study of blood T cell repertoires in COVID-19. Repertoires were generated with immunoSEQ multiplex PCR, while TCRdb's copy carries only in-frame clones and drops some. The data hold over 95,000 clones, with 81% observed a single time. The sequenced sample was peripheral blood. The origin of the receptors is a human donor in a cohort sampled during active COVID-19. The CDR3 runs from the conserved cysteine through the conserved F or W. A D gene is named only where the DNA matches it firmly. Clone size appears in some rows only: once, few, many, or a class for an expanded clone.

J gene: TRBJ1-1; CDR3 length: 13; D gene: .; V gene: TRBV6-5; clone size: .; CDR3 protein: CASSFEDSTEAFF; CDR3 DNA: TGTGCCAGCAGTTTTGAGGACAGCACTGAAGCTTTCTTT
J gene: TRBJ2-4; CDR3 length: 18; D gene: TRBD1; V gene: TRBV6-6; clone size: .; CDR3 protein: CASSQGTGTSAAKNIQYF; CDR3 DNA: TGTGCCAGCAGTCAGGGGACAGGGACGAGCGCGGCCAAAAACATTCAGTACTTC
J gene: TRBJ2-1; CDR3 length: 15; D gene: .; V gene: TRBV7-2; clone size: .; CDR3 protein: CASSLGLMGGNEQFF; CDR3 DNA: TGTGCCAGCAGCTTAGGGTTGATGGGGGGAAATGAGCAGTTCTTC
J gene: TRBJ1-5; CDR3 length: 14; D gene: .; V gene: TRBV15; clone size: .; CDR3 protein: CATSSAVAGQPQHF; CDR3 DNA: TGTGCCACCAGCAGTGCGGTCGCGGGTCAGCCCCAGCATTTT
J gene: TRBJ2-7; CDR3 length: 15; D gene: .; V gene: TRBV5-1; clone size: .; CDR3 protein: CASNPTGLKSYEQYF; CDR3 DNA: TGCGCCAGCAATCCGACAGGCTTAAAATCCTACGAGCAGTACTTC
J gene: TRBJ1-2; CDR3 length: 15; D gene: .; V gene: TRBV4-3; clone size: .; CDR3 protein: CASSQRGRPGGGYTF; CDR3 DNA: TGCGCCAGCAGCCAGAGGGGACGGCCCGGGGGAGGCTACACCTTC
J gene: TRBJ1-2; CDR3 length: 14; D gene: .; V gene: TRBV5-1; clone size: .; CDR3 protein: CASSLGTPNYGYTF; CDR3 DNA: TGCGCCAGCAGCTTGGGGACACCTAACTATGGCTACACCTTC
J gene: TRBJ2-7; CDR3 length: 13; D gene: .; V gene: TRBV10-3; clone size: .; CDR3 protein: CAIRVTSGDEQYF; CDR3 DNA: TGTGCCATCAGGGTGACATCGGGGGACGAGCAGTACTTC
J gene: TRBJ2-7; CDR3 length: 14; D gene: .; V gene: TRBV19; clone size: .; CDR3 protein: CASRPTKSSYEQYF; CDR3 DNA: TGTGCCAGTAGGCCTACCAAGAGCTCCTACGAGCAGTACTTC
J gene: TRBJ1-1; CDR3 length: 13; D gene: .; V gene: TRBV27; clone size: .; CDR3 protein: CASSPRQNTEAFF; CDR3 DNA: TGTGCCAGCAGCCCCAGACAGAACACTGAAGCTTTCTTT
J gene: TRBJ2-7; CDR3 length: 14; D gene: TRBD1; V gene: TRBV5-6; clone size: .; CDR3 protein: CASSSGTGLYEQYF; CDR3 DNA: TGTGCCAGCAGCTCCGGGACAGGGCTCTACGAGCAGTACTTC
J gene: TRBJ1-2; CDR3 length: 16; D gene: .; V gene: TRBV7-2; clone size: once; CDR3 protein: CASSLEPDTWDYGYTF; CDR3 DNA: TGTGCCAGCAGCTTAGAGCCCGACACCTGGGACTATGGCTACACCTTC
J gene: TRBJ1-2; CDR3 length: 12; D gene: TRBD1; V gene: TRBV12-3/TRBV12-4; clone size: .; CDR3 protein: CASSRGVYGYTF; CDR3 DNA: TGTGCCAGCAGCAGGGGGGTCTATGGCTACACCTTC
J gene: TRBJ2-7; CDR3 length: 16; D gene: .; V gene: TRBV9; clone size: .; CDR3 protein: CASSAGTAVIRYEQYF; CDR3 DNA: TGTGCCAGCAGCGCCGGGACTGCAGTCATACGCTACGAGCAGTACTTC
J gene: TRBJ2-5; CDR3 length: 15; D gene: .; V gene: TRBV5-1; clone size: .; CDR3 protein: CASSTGDGYQETQYF; CDR3 DNA: TGCGCCAGCAGCACGGGGGACGGATACCAAGAGACCCAGTACTTC